This TCR beta chain was identified in a study of beta chain features in type 1 diabetes. CDR1 is MNHEY, CDR2 SMNVEV, per germline (reference sequence). The CDR3 is 13 amino acids. V lost 2 bases to trimming and J lost 4 bases, with 7 bases between them. The entirety of the isolated RNA underwent reverse transcription, so expressed TCRB transcripts were sequenced. Using immunoSEQ multiplex PCR, the repertoire was profiled, and TCRdb retains in-frame clones only, with some absent. The sample yields around 97,000 clones, approximately 30% seen once. This clone was seen a few times. Its target is not known. Study conclusions and caveats: Shorter TCRB CDR3s, moderately but significantly so, marked every one of the four CD4+ subsets in Type 1 diabetes patients.

The V call is TRBV27, the J call TRBJ2-3; unclear D gene. The material sequenced was central memory CD4+ T cells from blood. This receptor was obtained from a woman aged 18-30 years with type 1 diabetes. CDR3 in DNA: TGTGCCAGCAGTTTAAGTCTAGCAGATACGCAGTATTTT. Its translation is CASSLSLADTQYF.